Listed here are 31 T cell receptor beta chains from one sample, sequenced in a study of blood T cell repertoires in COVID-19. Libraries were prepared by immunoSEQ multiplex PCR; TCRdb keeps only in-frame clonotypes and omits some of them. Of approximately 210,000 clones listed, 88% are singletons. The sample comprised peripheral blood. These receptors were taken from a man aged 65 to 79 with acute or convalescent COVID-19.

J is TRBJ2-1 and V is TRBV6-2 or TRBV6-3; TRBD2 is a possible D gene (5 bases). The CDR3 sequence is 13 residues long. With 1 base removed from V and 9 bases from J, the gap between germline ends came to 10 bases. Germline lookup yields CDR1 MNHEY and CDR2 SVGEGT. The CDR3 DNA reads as TGTGCCAGCAGTTACTACACTAGAGGTGAGCAGTTCTTC. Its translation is CASSYYTRGEQFF.

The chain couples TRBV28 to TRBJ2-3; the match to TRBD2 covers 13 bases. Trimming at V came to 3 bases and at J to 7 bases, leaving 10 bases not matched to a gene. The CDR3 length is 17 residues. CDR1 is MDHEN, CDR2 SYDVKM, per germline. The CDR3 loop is CASSFPGLAGANYTQYF. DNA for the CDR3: TGTGCCAGCAGTTTCCCTGGACTAGCGGGAGCTAATTATACGCAGTATTTT.

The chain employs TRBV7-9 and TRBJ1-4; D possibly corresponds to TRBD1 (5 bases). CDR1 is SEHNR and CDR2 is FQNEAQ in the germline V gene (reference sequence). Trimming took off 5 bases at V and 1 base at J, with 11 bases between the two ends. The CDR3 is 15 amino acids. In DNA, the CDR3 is TGTGCCAGCAGCCAGGACATCGGAACTAATGAAAAACTGTTTTTT. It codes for CASSQDIGTNEKLFF. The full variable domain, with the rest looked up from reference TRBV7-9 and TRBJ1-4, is DTGVSQNPRHKITKRGQNVTFRCDPISEHNRLYWYRQTLGQGPEFLTYFQNEAQLEKSRLLSDRFSAERPKGSFSTLEIQRTEQGDSAMYLCASSQDIGTNEKLFFGSGTQLSVL.

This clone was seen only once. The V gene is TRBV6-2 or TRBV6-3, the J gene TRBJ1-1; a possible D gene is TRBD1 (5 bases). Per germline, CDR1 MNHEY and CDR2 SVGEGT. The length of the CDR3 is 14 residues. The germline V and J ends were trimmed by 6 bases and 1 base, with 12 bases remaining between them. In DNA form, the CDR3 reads TGTGCCAGCAGACCTAACGACAGGAACACTGAAGCTTTCTTT. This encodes CASRPNDRNTEAFF.

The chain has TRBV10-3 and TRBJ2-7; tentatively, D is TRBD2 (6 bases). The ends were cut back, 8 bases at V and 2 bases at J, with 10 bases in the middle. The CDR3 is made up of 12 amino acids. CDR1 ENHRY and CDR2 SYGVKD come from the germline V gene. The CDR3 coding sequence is TGTGCCATCGCCGGGGGAGCCTACGAGCAGTACTTC. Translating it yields CAIAGGAYEQYF.

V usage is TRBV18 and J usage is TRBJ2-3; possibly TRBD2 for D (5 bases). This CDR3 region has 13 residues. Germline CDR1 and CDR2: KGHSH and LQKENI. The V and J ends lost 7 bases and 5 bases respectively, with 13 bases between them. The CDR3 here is CASCLRSGDTQYF. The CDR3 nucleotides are TGTGCCAGCTGCCTCCGGAGCGGAGATACGCAGTATTTT. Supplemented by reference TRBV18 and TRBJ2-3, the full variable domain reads NAGVMQNPRHLVRRRGQEARLRCSPMKGHSHVYWYRQLPEEGLKFMVYLQKENIIDESGMPKERFSAEFPKEGPSILRIQQVVRGDSAAYFCASCLRSGDTQYFGPGTRLTVL.

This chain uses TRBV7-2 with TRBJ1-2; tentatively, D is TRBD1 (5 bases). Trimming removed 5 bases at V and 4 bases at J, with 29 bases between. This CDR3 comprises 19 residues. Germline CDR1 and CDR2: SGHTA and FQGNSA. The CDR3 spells CASSPQYLVGGVEGYGYTF. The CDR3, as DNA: TGTGCCAGCAGCCCCCAGTATCTTGTCGGGGGGGTAGAGGGCTATGGCTACACCTTC.

CDR3 coding DNA: TGTGCCACTTCACTCCGGGACAGGGGGCTCACCGGGGAGCTGTTTTTT. Translated: CATSLRDRGLTGELFF. The rearrangement links TRBV5-4 to TRBJ2-2; 12 bases fit TRBD1. The germline V gene encodes CDR1 SGHNT and CDR2 YYREEE (reference sequence). This CDR3 contains 16 residues. Germline trimming cut 9 bases from V and 4 bases from J; bases unmatched to any gene: 10. The variable domain in full, with the rest retrieved from reference TRBV5-4 and TRBJ2-2, is ETGVTQSPTHLIKTRGQQVTLRCSSQSGHNTVSWYQQALGQGPQFIFQYYREEENGRGNFPPRFSGLQFPNYSSELNVNALELDDSALYLCATSLRDRGLTGELFFGEGSRLTVL.

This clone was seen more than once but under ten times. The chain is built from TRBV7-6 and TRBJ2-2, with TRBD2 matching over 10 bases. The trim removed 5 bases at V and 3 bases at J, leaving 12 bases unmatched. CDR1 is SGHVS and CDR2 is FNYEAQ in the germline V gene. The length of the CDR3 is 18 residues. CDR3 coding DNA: TGTGCCAGCAGCCCTCGGTTGTCAGCGGGAGGGTACACCGGGGAGCTGTTTTTT. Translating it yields CASSPRLSAGGYTGELFF. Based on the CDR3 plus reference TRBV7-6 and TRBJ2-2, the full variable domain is GAGVSQSPRYKVTKRGQDVALRCDPISGHVSLYWYRQALGQGPEFLTYFNYEAQQDKSGLPNDRFSAERPEGSISTLTIQRTEQRDSAMYRCASSPRLSAGGYTGELFFGEGSRLTVL.

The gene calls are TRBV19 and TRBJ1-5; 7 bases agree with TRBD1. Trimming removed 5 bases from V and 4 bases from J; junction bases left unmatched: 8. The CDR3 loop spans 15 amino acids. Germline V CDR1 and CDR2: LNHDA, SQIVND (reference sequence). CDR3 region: CASSWTGQNNQPQHF. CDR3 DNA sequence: TGTGCCAGTAGTTGGACGGGACAGAATAATCAGCCCCAGCATTTT.

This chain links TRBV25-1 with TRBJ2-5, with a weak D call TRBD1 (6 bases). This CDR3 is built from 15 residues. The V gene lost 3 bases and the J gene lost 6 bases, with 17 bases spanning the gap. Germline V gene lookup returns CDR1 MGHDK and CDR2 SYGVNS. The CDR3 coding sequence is TGTGCCAGCAGTGACCCTACAGGGATCGGAAAGACCCAGTACTTC. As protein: CASSDPTGIGKTQYF.

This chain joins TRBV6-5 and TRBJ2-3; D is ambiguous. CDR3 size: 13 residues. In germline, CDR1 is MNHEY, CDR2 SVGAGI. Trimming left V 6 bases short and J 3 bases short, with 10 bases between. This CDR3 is CASRTSNTDTQYF. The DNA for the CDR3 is TGTGCCAGCAGGACATCCAATACAGATACGCAGTATTTT.

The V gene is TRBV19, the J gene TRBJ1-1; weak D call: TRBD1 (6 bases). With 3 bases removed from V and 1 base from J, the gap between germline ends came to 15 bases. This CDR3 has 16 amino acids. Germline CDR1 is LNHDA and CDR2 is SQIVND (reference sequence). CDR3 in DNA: TGTGCCAGTAGTATTTTCGGGCAGGGGCGGAACACTGAAGCTTTCTTT. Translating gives CASSIFGQGRNTEAFF.

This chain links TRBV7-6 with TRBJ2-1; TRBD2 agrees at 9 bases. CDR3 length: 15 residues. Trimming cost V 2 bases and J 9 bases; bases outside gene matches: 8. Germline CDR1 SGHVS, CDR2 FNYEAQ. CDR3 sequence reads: CASSLKGGGAAEQFF. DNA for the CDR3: TGTGCCAGCAGCTTAAAGGGCGGGGGGGCGGCTGAGCAGTTCTTC.

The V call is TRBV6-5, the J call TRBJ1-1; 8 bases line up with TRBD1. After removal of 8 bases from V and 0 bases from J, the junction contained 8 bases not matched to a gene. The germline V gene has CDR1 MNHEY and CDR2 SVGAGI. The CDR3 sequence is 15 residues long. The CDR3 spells CASLYRGYLNTEAFF. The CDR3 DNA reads TGTGCCAGCCTGTACAGGGGGTATTTGAACACTGAAGCTTTCTTT.

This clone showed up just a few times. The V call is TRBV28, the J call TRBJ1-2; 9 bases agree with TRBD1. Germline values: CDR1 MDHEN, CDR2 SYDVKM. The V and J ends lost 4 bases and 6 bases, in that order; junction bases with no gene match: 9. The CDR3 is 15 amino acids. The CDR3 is CASSSPGTGINGYTF. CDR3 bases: TGTGCCAGCAGTTCACCCGGGACAGGGATAAATGGCTACACCTTC.

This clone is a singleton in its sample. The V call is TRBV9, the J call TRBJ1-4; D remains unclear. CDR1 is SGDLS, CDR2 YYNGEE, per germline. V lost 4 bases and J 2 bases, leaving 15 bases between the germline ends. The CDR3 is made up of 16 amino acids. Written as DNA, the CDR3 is TGTGCCAGCAGCCCAACGGGCGGGCGGACTAATGAAAAACTGTTTTTT. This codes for CASSPTGGRTNEKLFF.

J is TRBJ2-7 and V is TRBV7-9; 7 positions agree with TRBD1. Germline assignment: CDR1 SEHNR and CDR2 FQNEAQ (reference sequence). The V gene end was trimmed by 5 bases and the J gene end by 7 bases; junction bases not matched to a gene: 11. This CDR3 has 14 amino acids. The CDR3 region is CASSHSGQAGEQYF. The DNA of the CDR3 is TGTGCCAGCAGCCACTCCGGACAGGCAGGGGAGCAGTACTTC.

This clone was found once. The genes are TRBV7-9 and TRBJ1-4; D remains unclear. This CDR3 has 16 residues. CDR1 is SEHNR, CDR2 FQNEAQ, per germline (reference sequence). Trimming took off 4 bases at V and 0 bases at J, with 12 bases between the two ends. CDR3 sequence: CASSSSSGATNEKLFF. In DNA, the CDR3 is TGTGCCAGCAGCTCATCCTCGGGTGCAACTAATGAAAAACTGTTTTTT.

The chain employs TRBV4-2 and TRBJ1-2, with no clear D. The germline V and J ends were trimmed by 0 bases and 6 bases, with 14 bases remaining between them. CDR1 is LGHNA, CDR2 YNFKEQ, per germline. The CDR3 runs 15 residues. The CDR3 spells CASSQDLVTLHGYTF. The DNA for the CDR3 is TGTGCCAGCAGCCAAGATCTAGTTACGCTTCATGGCTACACCTTC.

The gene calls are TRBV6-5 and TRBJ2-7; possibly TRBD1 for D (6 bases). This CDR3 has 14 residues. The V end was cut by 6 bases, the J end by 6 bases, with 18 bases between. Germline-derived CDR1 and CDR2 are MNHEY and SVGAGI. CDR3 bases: TGTGCCAGCAGACACCTTACAGGGCTCGGCGAGCAGTACTTC. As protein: CASRHLTGLGEQYF.

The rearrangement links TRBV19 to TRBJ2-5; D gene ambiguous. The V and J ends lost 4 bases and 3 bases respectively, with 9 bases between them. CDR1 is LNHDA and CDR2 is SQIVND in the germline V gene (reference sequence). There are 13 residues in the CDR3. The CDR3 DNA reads TGTGCCAGTAGTACCAACACTAAAGAGACCCAGTACTTC. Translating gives CASSTNTKETQYF.

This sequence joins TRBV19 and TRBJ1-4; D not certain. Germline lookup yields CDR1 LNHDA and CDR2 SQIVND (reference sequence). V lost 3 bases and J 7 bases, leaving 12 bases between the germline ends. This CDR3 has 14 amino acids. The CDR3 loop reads CASSMWELSEKLFF. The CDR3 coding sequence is TGTGCCAGTAGTATGTGGGAGTTAAGTGAAAAACTGTTTTTT.

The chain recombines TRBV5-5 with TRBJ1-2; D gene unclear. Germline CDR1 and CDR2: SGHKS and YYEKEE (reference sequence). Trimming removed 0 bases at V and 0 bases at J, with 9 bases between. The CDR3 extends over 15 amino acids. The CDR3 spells CASSLEGRPNYGYTF. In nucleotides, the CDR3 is TGTGCCAGCAGCTTGGAAGGGAGGCCTAACTATGGCTACACCTTC.

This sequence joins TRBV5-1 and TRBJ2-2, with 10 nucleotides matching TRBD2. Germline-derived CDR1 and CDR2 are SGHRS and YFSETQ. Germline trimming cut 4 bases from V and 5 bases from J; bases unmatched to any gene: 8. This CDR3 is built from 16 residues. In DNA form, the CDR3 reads TGCGCCAGCAGCACGGACCCTAGCGGGAGTACCGGGGAGCTGTTTTTT. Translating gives CASSTDPSGSTGELFF.

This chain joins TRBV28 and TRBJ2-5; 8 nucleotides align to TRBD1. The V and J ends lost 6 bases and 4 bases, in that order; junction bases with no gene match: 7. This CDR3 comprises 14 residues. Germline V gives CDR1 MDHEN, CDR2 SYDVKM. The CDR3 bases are TGTGCCAGCAGCCAACGGACAGGGAGAGAGACCCAGTACTTC. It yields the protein CASSQRTGRETQYF.

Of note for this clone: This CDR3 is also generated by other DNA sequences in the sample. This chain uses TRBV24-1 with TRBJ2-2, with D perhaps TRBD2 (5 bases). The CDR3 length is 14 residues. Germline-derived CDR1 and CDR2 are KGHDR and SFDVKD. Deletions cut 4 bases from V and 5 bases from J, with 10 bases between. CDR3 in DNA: TGTGCCACCAGTGACCCACGAGGGACCGGGGAGCTGTTTTTT. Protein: CATSDPRGTGELFF.

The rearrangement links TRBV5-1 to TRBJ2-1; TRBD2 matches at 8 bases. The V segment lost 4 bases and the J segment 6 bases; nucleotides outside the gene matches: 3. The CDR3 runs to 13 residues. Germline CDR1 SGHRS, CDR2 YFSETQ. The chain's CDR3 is CASSPTSVNEQFF. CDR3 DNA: TGCGCCAGCAGCCCGACTAGCGTCAATGAGCAGTTCTTC.

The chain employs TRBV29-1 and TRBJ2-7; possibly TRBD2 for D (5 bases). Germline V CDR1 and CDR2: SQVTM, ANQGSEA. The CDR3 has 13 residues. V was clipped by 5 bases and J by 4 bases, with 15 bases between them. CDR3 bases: TGCAGCGTTCTCGGGGATGGAGTTTACGAGCAGTACTTC. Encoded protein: CSVLGDGVYEQYF.

CDR3 sequence: CASGLGGTDTQYF. DNA of the CDR3: TGTGCTAGTGGTTTGGGAGGCACAGATACGCAGTATTTT. The chain combines TRBV12-5 with TRBJ2-3; D is undetermined. Germline-derived CDR1 and CDR2 are LGHNT and FRNRAP. V lost 1 base, J lost 1 base, and 3 bases lay in between. The CDR3 loop spans 13 amino acids. Drawing the rest from reference TRBV12-5 and TRBJ2-3, the complete variable domain is DARVTQTPRHKVTEMGQEVTMRCQPILGHNTVFWYRQTMMQGLELLAYFRNRAPLDDSGMPKDRFSAEMPDATLATLKIQPSEPRDSAVYFCASGLGGTDTQYFGPGTRLTVL.

The CDR3 DNA follows: TGTGCCAGCTCACCATCGGGATTTAACTATGGCTACACCTTC. This gives the protein CASSPSGFNYGYTF. This rearrangement joins TRBV18 to TRBJ1-2; no clear D gene. CDR1 is KGHSH and CDR2 is LQKENI in the germline V gene. The CDR3 sequence is 14 residues long. V lost 2 bases and J 1 base, leaving 8 bases between the germline ends.